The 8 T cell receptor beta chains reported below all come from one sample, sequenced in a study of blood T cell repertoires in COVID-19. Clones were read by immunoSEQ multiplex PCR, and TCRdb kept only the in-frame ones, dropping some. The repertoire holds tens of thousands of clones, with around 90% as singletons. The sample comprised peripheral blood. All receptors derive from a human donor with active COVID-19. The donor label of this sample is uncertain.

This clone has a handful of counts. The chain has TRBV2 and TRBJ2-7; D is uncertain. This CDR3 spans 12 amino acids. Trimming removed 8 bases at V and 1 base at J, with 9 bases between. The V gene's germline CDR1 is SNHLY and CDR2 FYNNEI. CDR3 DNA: TGTGCCAGCGCTCGCGGTTCCTACGAGCAGTACTTC. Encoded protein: CASARGSYEQYF.

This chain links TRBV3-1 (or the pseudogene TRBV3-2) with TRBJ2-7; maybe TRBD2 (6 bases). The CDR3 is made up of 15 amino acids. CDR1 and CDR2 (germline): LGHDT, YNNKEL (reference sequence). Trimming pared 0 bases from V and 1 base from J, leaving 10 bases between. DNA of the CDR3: TGTGCCAGCAGCCAAGATTGGCGGGGTTCCTACGAGCAGTACTTC. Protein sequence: CASSQDWRGSYEQYF.

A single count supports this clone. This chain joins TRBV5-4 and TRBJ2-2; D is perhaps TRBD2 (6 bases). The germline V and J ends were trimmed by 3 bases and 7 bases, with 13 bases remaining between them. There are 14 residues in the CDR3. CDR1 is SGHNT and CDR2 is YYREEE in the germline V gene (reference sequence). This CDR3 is CASSWRVSGGELFF. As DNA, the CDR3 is TGTGCCAGCAGCTGGAGGGTATCCGGCGGGGAGCTGTTTTTT. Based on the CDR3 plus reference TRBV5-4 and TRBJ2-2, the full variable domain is ETGVTQSPTHLIKTRGQQVTLRCSSQSGHNTVSWYQQALGQGPQFIFQYYREEENGRGNFPPRFSGLQFPNYSSELNVNALELDDSALYLCASSWRVSGGELFFGEGSRLTVL.

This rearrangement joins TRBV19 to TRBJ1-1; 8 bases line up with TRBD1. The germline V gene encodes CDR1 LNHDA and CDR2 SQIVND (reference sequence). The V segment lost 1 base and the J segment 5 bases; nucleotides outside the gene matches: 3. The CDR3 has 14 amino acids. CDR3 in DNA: TGTGCCAGTAGTATAGGACAGGGGTATACTGAAGCTTTCTTT. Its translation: CASSIGQGYTEAFF. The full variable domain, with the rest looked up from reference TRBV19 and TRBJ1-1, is DGGITQSPKYLFRKEGQNVTLSCEQNLNHDAMYWYRQDPGQGLRLIYYSQIVNDFQKGDIAEGYSVSREKKESFPLTVTSAQKNPTAFYLCASSIGQGYTEAFFGQGTRLTVV.

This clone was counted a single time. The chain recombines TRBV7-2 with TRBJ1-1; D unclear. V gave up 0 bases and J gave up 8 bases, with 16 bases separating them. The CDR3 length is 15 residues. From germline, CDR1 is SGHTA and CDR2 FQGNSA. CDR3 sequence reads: CASSLAIGPRGEAFF. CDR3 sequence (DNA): TGTGCCAGCAGCTTAGCAATTGGACCCCGAGGGGAAGCTTTCTTT. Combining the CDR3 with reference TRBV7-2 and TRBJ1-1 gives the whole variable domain GAGVSQSPSNKVTEKGKDVELRCDPISGHTALYWYRQSLGQGLEFLIYFQGNSAPDKSGLPSDRFSAERTGGSVSTLTIQRTQQEDSAVYLCASSLAIGPRGEAFFGQGTRLTVV.

The DNA for the CDR3 is TGCGCCAGCAGTGAGAGAGGCATCCCCCCAATGGAGACCCAGTACTTC. Translating it yields CASSERGIPPMETQYF. This chain joins TRBV10-2 and TRBJ2-5; no firm D call. Germline V gene data show CDR1 as WSHSY and CDR2 as SAAADI. Trimming left V 2 bases short and J 5 bases short, with 18 bases between. The CDR3 extends over 16 amino acids.

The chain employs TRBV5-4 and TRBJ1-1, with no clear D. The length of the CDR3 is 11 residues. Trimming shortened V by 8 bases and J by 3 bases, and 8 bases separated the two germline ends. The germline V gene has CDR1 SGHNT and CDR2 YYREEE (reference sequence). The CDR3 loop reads CASTQDTEAFF. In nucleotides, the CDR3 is TGTGCCAGTACACAAGACACTGAAGCTTTCTTT. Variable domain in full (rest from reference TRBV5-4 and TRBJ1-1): ETGVTQSPTHLIKTRGQQVTLRCSSQSGHNTVSWYQQALGQGPQFIFQYYREEENGRGNFPPRFSGLQFPNYSSELNVNALELDDSALYLCASTQDTEAFFGQGTRLTVV.

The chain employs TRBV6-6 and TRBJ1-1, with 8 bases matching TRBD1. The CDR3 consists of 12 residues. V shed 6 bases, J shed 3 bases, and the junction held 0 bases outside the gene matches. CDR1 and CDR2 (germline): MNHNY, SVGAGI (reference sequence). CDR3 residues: CASRQGDTEAFF. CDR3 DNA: TGTGCCAGCAGACAGGGGGACACTGAAGCTTTCTTT.